This record covers a single T cell receptor (beta chain). Per the germline V gene, CDR1 is MGHRA and CDR2 is YSYEKL. V gave up 4 bases and J gave up 4 bases, with 9 bases separating them. This CDR3 spans 13 amino acids. The sample originates from a study of blood T cell repertoires in COVID-19. Ages ranged from about 18 to 90 years, with residence in about 23 US areas. Sequencing was performed with immunoSEQ multiplex PCR; in TCRdb, only in-frame clones are kept and a portion is missing. Here the sample spans 350,000 to 400,000 clones, 80% to 90% being singletons. This clonotype originated in a young man who had recovered from COVID-19. V usage is TRBV4-1 and J usage is TRBJ2-3; D is unclear. The specimen sequenced was PBMCs or T cells enriched from blood (not recorded which). In nucleotides, the CDR3 is TGCGCCAGCAGCCTCCTAAAAGCAGATACGCAGTATTTT. Its translation: CASSLLKADTQYF.